The 18 T cell receptor beta chains below come from one sample, sequenced in a study of T cells in Graves' hyperthyroidism and ophthalmopathy. Researchers took RNA transcripts and amplified the TCR beta CDR3 regions from them. First-round RT-PCR with HTBI primers amplified the TCR CDR3 region. TCRdb fed the multiplex PCR reads into MiXCR, producing one record per CDR3 protein. This sample has fewer than 650,000 distinct CDR3 sequences; 46% occur once, and the top ten carry about two fifths. Sequencing used peripheral blood or thyroid tissue (not recorded which). The receptors shown here come from an adult woman with Graves' disease, either hyperthyroidism or ophthalmopathy (not recorded which).

This chain connects TRBV29-1 to TRBJ2-5; D is perhaps TRBD1 (5 bases). The CDR3 covers 13 residues. The V and J ends lost 4 bases and 2 bases respectively, with 11 bases between them. CDR1 is SQVTM, CDR2 ANQGSEA, per germline. In DNA form, the CDR3 reads TGCAGCGTTGCTCGGACACTTCAAGAGACCCAGTACTTC. As protein: CSVARTLQETQYF.

The chain has TRBV29-1 and TRBJ1-3; D may be TRBD1 (5 bases). Germline V gives CDR1 SQVTM, CDR2 ANQGSEA. V was pared by 3 bases and J by 0 bases, with 15 bases between. The CDR3 has 16 amino acids. The CDR3 sequence is CSVDRRGASSGNTIYF. The CDR3 coding sequence is TGCAGCGTTGACCGGAGGGGAGCGAGCTCTGGAAACACCATATATTTT.

The chain employs TRBV20-1 and TRBJ1-6; D is uncertain. CDR3 size: 13 residues. CDR1 DFQATT and CDR2 SNEGSKA come from the germline V gene (reference sequence). Trimming cost V 3 bases and J 5 bases, with 8 bases left between them. CDR3 in DNA: TGCAGTGCTAGTAGGCAGGATAATTCACCCCTCCACTTT. Protein sequence: CSASRQDNSPLHF.

The chain recombines TRBV29-1 with TRBJ1-3; D remains unclear. V was trimmed by 6 bases and J by 3 bases, leaving 21 bases between them. The CDR3 runs to 16 residues. Germline CDR1 and CDR2: SQVTM and ANQGSEA. The CDR3 sequence: CSVSLRSDLVGNTIYF. The CDR3 DNA follows: TGCAGCGTCTCTCTACGGTCAGACCTCGTTGGAAACACCATATATTTT.

In this sample, this clonotype turned up a few times. The chain links TRBV12-3 or TRBV12-4 to TRBJ2-7; D is tentatively TRBD1 or TRBD2 (5 bases each). The V end was cut by 5 bases, the J end by 7 bases, with 9 bases between. CDR3 length equals 11 residues. CDR3 bases: TGTGCCAGCAGTACAGGACTGGAGCAGTACTTC. It encodes CASSTGLEQYF.

V and J are TRBV7-2 and TRBJ1-2; no reliable D call. The V gene's germline CDR1 is SGHTA and CDR2 FQGNSA. V lost 5 bases to trimming and J lost 0 bases, with 16 bases between them. The CDR3 extends over 16 amino acids. For the CDR3, the DNA is TGTGCCAGCAGCCCTCAAGCGGCAGGAACTAACTATGGCTACACCTTC. Translated, it gives CASSPQAAGTNYGYTF. The whole variable domain, remainder taken from reference TRBV7-2 and TRBJ1-2, is GAGVSQSPSNKVTEKGKDVELRCDPISGHTALYWYRQSLGQGLEFLIYFQGNSAPDKSGLPSDRFSAERTGGSVSTLTIQRTQQEDSAVYLCASSPQAAGTNYGYTFGSGTRLTVV.

This clonotype was detected many times. This chain joins TRBV11-1 and TRBJ1-5; D is unresolved. This CDR3 is built from 13 residues. V was shortened by 4 bases and J by 6 bases, with 10 bases between the two germline ends. Germline V lookup: CDR1 SGHAT, CDR2 FQDESV (reference sequence). The CDR3: CASSYHPGQPQHF. Written as DNA, the CDR3 is TGTGCCAGCAGCTACCACCCCGGTCAGCCCCAGCATTTT. Full variable domain (remainder filled in from reference TRBV11-1 and TRBJ1-5): EAEVAQSPRYKITEKSQAVAFWCDPISGHATLYWYRQILGQGPELLVQFQDESVVDDSQLPKDRFSAERLKGVDSTLKIQPAELGDSAMYLCASSYHPGQPQHFGDGTRLSIL.

The rearrangement uses TRBV6-4 and TRBJ2-2; D may be TRBD1 (6 bases). From germline, CDR1 is MRHNA and CDR2 SNTAGT. The CDR3 is 14 amino acids. Trimming stripped 5 bases from V and 3 bases from J, with 10 bases between. CDR3: CASSRQVYTGELFF. The CDR3 DNA is TGTGCCAGCAGTCGACAGGTTTACACCGGGGAGCTGTTTTTT.

This clonotype was seen repeatedly, ten times or more. This chain joins TRBV5-1 and TRBJ2-7; TRBD2 agrees at 8 bases. Per the germline V gene, CDR1 is SGHRS and CDR2 is YFSETQ. The V segment lost 7 bases and the J segment 2 bases; nucleotides outside the gene matches: 8. The CDR3 has 14 residues. CDR3 DNA: TGCGCCAGCTCGGGAGGGTCAGGGACCTACGAGCAGTACTTC. Amino acid sequence: CASSGGSGTYEQYF.

This clonotype appeared once. The CDR3 region is CASSSQGTDTQYF. CDR3 coding DNA: TGCGCCAGCAGCTCCCAGGGAACAGATACGCAGTATTTT. V is TRBV5-1 and J is TRBJ2-3; D possibly corresponds to TRBD1 (5 bases). Trimming removed 3 bases from V and 3 bases from J, with 8 bases in between. The CDR3 totals 13 residues. Germline CDR1 SGHRS, CDR2 YFSETQ.

This clonotype was observed at least ten times. The V and J genes are TRBV29-1 and TRBJ1-1, with TRBD1 matching over 11 bases. The CDR3 is 13 amino acids. From germline, CDR1 is SQVTM and CDR2 ANQGSEA. J lost 4 bases, V lost 5 bases, and 3 bases had no gene match. The CDR3 DNA reads TGCAGCGTTACGGGACAGGGGGTCACTGAAGCTTTCTTT. It yields the protein CSVTGQGVTEAFF.

This clonotype was seen more than once but under ten times. This chain links TRBV9 with TRBJ1-1; D is unclear. Looked up from germline, CDR1 is SGDLS and CDR2 is YYNGEE. V lost 2 bases and J 3 bases, leaving 8 bases between the germline ends. CDR3 length: 13 amino acids. The CDR3 DNA follows: TGTGCCAGCAGCGTTGGACGGGACACTGAAGCTTTCTTT. Translating gives CASSVGRDTEAFF.

Worth noting for this clonotype: Because it lacks the conserved phenylalanine or tryptophan at the end, this CDR3 is likely a read error. The V call is TRBV19, the J call TRBJ1-2; no clear D gene. V was pared by 6 bases and J by 4 bases, with 18 bases between. CDR1 and CDR2 (germline): LNHDA, SQIVND (reference sequence). The CDR3 consists of 15 residues. CDR3 amino acids: CASRPWEGFSYGYTL. CDR3 coding DNA: TGTGCCAGTAGGCCTTGGGAGGGATTCTCCTATGGCTACACCCTC.

In this sample, this clonotype turned up many times. V and J are TRBV2 and TRBJ2-7; TRBD1 matches 9 bases. Germline loops: CDR1 SNHLY, CDR2 FYNNEI. The V gene end was trimmed by 6 bases and the J gene end by 3 bases; junction bases not matched to a gene: 18. The CDR3 runs to 18 residues. Written as DNA, the CDR3 is TGTGCCAGCAGCCCCCGGCGGGGACAGGGTCTCGGAGGCTACGAGCAGTACTTC. This translates into CASSPRRGQGLGGYEQYF.

This clonotype occurred a few times. The chain employs TRBV6-1 and TRBJ2-2; TRBD2 matches at 14 bases. After removal of 7 bases from V and 4 bases from J, the junction contained 5 bases not matched to a gene. The CDR3 runs to 16 residues. Germline assignment: CDR1 MNHNS and CDR2 SASEGT. The CDR3 sequence: CASTRGLAGVTGELFF. For the CDR3, the DNA is TGTGCCAGCACTAGGGGACTAGCGGGAGTCACCGGGGAGCTGTTTTTT.

This clonotype appeared many times. The chain carries TRBV10-3 and TRBJ1-2, with D possibly TRBD1 on 5 matching bases. Germline loops: CDR1 ENHRY, CDR2 SYGVKD. The CDR3 sequence is 15 residues long. The germline V and J ends were trimmed by 3 bases and 2 bases, with 13 bases remaining between them. The CDR3 bases are TGTGCCATCAGTGAAGGCCAGGGTACAAACTATGGCTACACCTTC. This gives the protein CAISEGQGTNYGYTF.

The chain uses TRBV15 and TRBJ1-1; D is perhaps TRBD1 (6 bases). The CDR3 extends over 14 amino acids. With 3 bases removed from V and 7 bases from J, the gap between germline ends came to 15 bases. Germline values: CDR1 LNHNV, CDR2 YYDKDF (reference sequence). The CDR3 loop is CATSSSRGYDEAFF. Here the CDR3 DNA reads TGTGCCACCAGCAGTAGCAGGGGATACGATGAAGCTTTCTTT.

J is TRBJ2-5 and V is TRBV29-1, with a tentative D call TRBD2 (6 bases). This CDR3 is built from 14 residues. Trimming cost V 4 bases and J 1 base, with 13 bases left between them. CDR1 is SQVTM, CDR2 ANQGSEA, per germline. CDR3 loop: CSVGHGGLQETQYF. DNA of the CDR3: TGCAGCGTTGGACACGGGGGACTCCAAGAGACCCAGTACTTC.